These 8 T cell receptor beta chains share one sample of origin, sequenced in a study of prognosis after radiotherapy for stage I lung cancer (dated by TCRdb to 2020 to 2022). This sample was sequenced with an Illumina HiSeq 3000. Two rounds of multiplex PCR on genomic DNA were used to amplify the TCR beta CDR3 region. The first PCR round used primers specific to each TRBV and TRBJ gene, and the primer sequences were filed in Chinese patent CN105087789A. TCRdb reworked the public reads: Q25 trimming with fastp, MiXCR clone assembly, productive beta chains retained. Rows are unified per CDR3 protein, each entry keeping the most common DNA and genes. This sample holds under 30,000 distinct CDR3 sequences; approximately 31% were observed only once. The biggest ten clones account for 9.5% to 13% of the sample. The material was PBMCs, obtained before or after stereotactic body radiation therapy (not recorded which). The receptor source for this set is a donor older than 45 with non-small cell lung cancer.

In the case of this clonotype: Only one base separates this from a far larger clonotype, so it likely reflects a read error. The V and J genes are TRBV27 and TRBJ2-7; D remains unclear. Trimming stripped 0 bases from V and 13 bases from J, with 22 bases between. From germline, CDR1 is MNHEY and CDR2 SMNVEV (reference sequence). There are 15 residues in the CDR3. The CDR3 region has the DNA TGTGCCAGCAGTTTATCCGGTCTCCCCCAAGAGACCCATTACTTC. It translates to CASSLSGLPQETHYF.

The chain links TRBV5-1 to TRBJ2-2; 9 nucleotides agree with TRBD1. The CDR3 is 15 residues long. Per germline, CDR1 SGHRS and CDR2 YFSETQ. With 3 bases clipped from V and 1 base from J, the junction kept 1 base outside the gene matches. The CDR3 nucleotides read TGCGCCAGCAGCTGGGGACAGGGGAACACCGGGGAGCTGTTTTTT. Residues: CASSWGQGNTGELFF.

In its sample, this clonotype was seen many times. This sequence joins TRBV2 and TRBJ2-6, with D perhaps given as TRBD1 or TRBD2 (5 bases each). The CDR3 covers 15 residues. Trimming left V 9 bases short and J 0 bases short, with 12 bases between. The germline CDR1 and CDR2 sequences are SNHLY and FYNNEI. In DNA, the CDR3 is TGTGCCAGTTCCGGGGACGACTCTGGGGCCAACGTCCTGACTTTC. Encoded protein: CASSGDDSGANVLTF.

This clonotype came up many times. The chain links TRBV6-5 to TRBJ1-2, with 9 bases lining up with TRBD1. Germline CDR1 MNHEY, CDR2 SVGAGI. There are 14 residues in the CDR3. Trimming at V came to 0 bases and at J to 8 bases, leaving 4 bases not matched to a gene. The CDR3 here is CASSYSLDRGGYTF. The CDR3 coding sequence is TGTGCCAGCAGTTACTCGTTGGACAGGGGCGGCTACACCTTC.

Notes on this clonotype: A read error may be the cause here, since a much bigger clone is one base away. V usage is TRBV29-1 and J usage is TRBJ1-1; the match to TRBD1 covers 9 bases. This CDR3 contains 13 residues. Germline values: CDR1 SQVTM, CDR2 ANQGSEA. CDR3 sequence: CSVNRGLNTQAFF. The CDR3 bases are TGCAGCGTGAACAGGGGGCTGAACACTCAAGCTTTCTTT.

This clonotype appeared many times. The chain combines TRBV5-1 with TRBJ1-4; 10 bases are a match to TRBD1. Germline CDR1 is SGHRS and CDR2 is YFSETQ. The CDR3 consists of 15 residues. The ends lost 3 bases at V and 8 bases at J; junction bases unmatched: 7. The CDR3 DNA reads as TGCGCCAGCAGCTGGACAGGGGGGCGAGGGGAAAAACTGTTTTTT. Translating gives CASSWTGGRGEKLFF.

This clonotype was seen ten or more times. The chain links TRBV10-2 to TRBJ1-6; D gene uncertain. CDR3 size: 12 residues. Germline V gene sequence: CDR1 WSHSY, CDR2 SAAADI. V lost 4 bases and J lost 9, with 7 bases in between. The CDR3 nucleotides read TGCGCCAGCAGTGCCTGGAGTTCACCCCTCCACTTT. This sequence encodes CASSAWSSPLHF.

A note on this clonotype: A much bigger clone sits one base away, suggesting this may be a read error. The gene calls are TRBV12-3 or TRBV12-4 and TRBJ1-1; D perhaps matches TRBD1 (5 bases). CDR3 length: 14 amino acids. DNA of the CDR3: TGTACCAGCAGTTCCACGACAGCGAACACTGAAGCTTTCTTT. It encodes CTSSSTTANTEAFF.